This T cell receptor beta chain comes out of a study of blood T cell repertoires in COVID-19. Across the study: Both acute and convalescent COVID-19 samples were obtained from the United States, Italy and Spain. PBMCs, B-cell-depleted T cells, or T cells were the source of the cDNA or gDNA that made up the material.

The authors' processing: Amplification with reference gene primers provided the estimates of nucleated cell counts. The method was immunoSEQ multiplex PCR; TCRdb's version includes in-frame clones alone and lacks a portion of them. V, J and clone size are those of that table, while D and trimming were read from the DNA. The profile shows 400,000 to 500,000 clones, 88% of them singletons. This CDR3 comprises 16 residues. Deletions cut 3 bases from V and 8 bases from J, with 17 bases between. Germline V gene lookup returns CDR1 LGHNA and CDR2 YNFKEQ. Enrollees, about 18 to 100 years old, lived in 24 US areas.

The specimen was PBMCs or T cells enriched from blood (not recorded which). This rearrangement joins TRBV4-2 to TRBJ1-6, with D possibly being TRBD1 (6 bases). The receptor's source is a woman aged 18-30 years who had been exposed to COVID-19. CDR3 sequence: CASSQFAGEPHSPLHF. As DNA, the CDR3 is TGTGCCAGCAGCCAGTTCGCAGGGGAACCCCATTCACCCCTCCACTTT.